This entry lists 2 T cell receptor beta chains sequenced from one sample in a study of early T cells in non-severe SARS-CoV-2 infection. TCRdb re-analysed the 5' RACE reads in MiXCR, keeping a single row per CDR3 protein. Among over 55,000 distinct CDR3 sequences listed, around an eighth were seen once. This specimen consisted of whole blood, obtained at baseline. Receptors originate from an adult who was a healthcare worker with PCR-confirmed SARS-CoV-2 infection or an uninfected control (not recorded which).

This clonotype was observed many times. The genes are TRBV2 and TRBJ2-7, with a tentative D call TRBD2 (5 bases). Trimming removed 1 base from V and 5 bases from J, with 9 bases in between. Germline CDR1 is SNHLY and CDR2 is FYNNEI. This CDR3 is 13 amino acids long. Here the CDR3 DNA reads TGTGCCAGCAGTGAAGGGGCCGGGAACGAGCAGTACTTC. This translates into CASSEGAGNEQYF.

This clonotype has ten or more counts. This chain's CDR3 is CASSEEQGVKNEQFF. The CDR3 DNA follows: TGTGCCAGCAGTGAGGAACAGGGGGTGAAGAATGAGCAGTTCTTC. The chain is built from TRBV25-1 and TRBJ2-1; 8 nucleotides agree with TRBD1. V lost 3 bases to trimming and J lost 7 bases; unmatched junction nucleotides: 8. The CDR3 runs 15 residues. Germline loops: CDR1 MGHDK, CDR2 SYGVNS.